Each of the 31 T cell receptor beta chains below was sequenced from the same sample in a study of cytomegalovirus exposure and HLA in healthy donors. The PCR contained 60 Vbeta and 13 Jbeta primers. Libraries were prepared by immunoSEQ multiplex PCR; TCRdb keeps only in-frame clonotypes and omits some of them. The profile shows approximately 120,000 clones, about 70% of them singletons. Sequenced material: PBMCs. All receptors come from a woman between 40 and 50 years old in good health and CMV-seropositive.

The table lists this clone with a few counts. The V gene is TRBV7-6, the J gene TRBJ1-5, with a possible D match to TRBD1 (6 bases). The germline CDR1 and CDR2 sequences are SGHVS and FNYEAQ. CDR3 length: 17 residues. Trimming removed 1 base at V and 0 bases at J, with 13 bases between. This CDR3 reads CASSLGGGAFSNQPQHF. The CDR3, as DNA: TGTGCCAGCAGCTTAGGGGGGGGCGCCTTTAGCAATCAGCCCCAGCATTTT. The entire variable domain, with the rest obtained from reference TRBV7-6 and TRBJ1-5, is as follows: GAGVSQSPRYKVTKRGQDVALRCDPISGHVSLYWYRQALGQGPEFLTYFNYEAQQDKSGLPNDRFSAERPEGSISTLTIQRTEQRDSAMYRCASSLGGGAFSNQPQHFGDGTRLSIL.

This clone was observed a single time. This chain links TRBV25-1 with TRBJ1-2, with D uncertain. Germline assignment: CDR1 MGHDK and CDR2 SYGVNS. The CDR3 covers 13 residues. V was clipped by 3 bases and J by 3 bases, with 8 bases between them. In nucleotides, the CDR3 is TGTGCCAGCAGTGACCCCAAGCACTATGGCTACACCTTC. Translating gives CASSDPKHYGYTF.

The chain joins TRBV9 to TRBJ1-1; D is unresolved. Trimming took off 1 base at V and 4 bases at J, with 11 bases between the two ends. This CDR3 region has 14 residues. Germline CDR1 reads SGDLS; CDR2 reads YYNGEE. In DNA, the CDR3 is TGTGCCAGCAGCGTATTGCCGGGGAGCACTGAAGCTTTCTTT. Its protein product is CASSVLPGSTEAFF.

The V and J genes are TRBV2 and TRBJ1-1; D might be TRBD1 (6 bases). The germline CDR1 and CDR2 sequences are SNHLY and FYNNEI. The V end lost 10 bases, the J end lost 3 bases, and 12 bases lay between the germline ends. The CDR3 contains 12 residues. The CDR3: CATQGLYTEAFF. The DNA of the CDR3 is TGTGCCACCCAGGGGTTGTACACTGAAGCTTTCTTT.

This chain links TRBV18 with TRBJ1-4, with D unresolved. The CDR3 runs 13 residues. V dropped 2 bases and J dropped 4 bases, with 5 bases sitting between them. CDR1 is KGHSH, CDR2 LQKENI, per germline. CDR3 nucleotide sequence: TGTGCCAGCTCACCATCTGTTAATGAAAAACTGTTTTTT. It specifies CASSPSVNEKLFF.

V usage is TRBV14 and J usage is TRBJ2-5; tentatively, D is TRBD1 (5 bases). Trimming took off 6 bases at V and 2 bases at J, with 10 bases between the two ends. The germline V gene encodes CDR1 SGHDN and CDR2 FVKESK. The CDR3 runs to 13 residues. DNA for the CDR3: TGTGCCAGCAGACTACAGGCACAAGAGACCCAGTACTTC. Translated, it gives CASRLQAQETQYF.

The chain links TRBV19 to TRBJ1-3; TRBD1 matches at 7 bases. CDR3 length: 15 residues. Germline CDR1 LNHDA, CDR2 SQIVND (reference sequence). V shed 9 bases and J 0 bases; nucleotides not matched to a gene: 8. The CDR3 sequence is CASKDRDSSGNTIYF. The DNA of the CDR3 is TGTGCCAGCAAAGACAGGGACAGCTCTGGAAACACCATATATTTT.

The V call is TRBV10-3, the J call TRBJ2-5; D not certain. Germline values: CDR1 ENHRY, CDR2 SYGVKD. V was clipped by 1 base and J by 5 bases, with 8 bases between them. This CDR3 contains 13 residues. The CDR3 DNA sequence: TGTGCCATCAGTGAGTTGTCCGTGGAGACCCAGTACTTC. This gives the protein CAISELSVETQYF.

The chain links TRBV10-2 to TRBJ1-1; D gene ambiguous. The CDR3 covers 13 residues. Germline V gene lookup returns CDR1 WSHSY and CDR2 SAAADI. The germline V and J ends were trimmed by 2 bases and 4 bases, with 8 bases remaining between them. The CDR3 bases are TGCGCCAGCAGTGAGCCAACGGGCACTGAAGCTTTCTTT. This encodes CASSEPTGTEAFF.

This clone was detected once. The CDR3 is CAIGWSGRGNEKLFF. The CDR3 region has the DNA TGTGCCATCGGGTGGTCTGGCAGGGGGAATGAAAAACTGTTTTTT. This chain joins TRBV21-1 and TRBJ1-4; the D call of TRBD1 is as the table states it, not checked on the DNA. TRBV21-1 is assigned pseudogene status. The CDR3 covers 15 residues.

The chain combines TRBV27 with TRBJ2-1, with a possible D match to TRBD1 (5 bases). Germline lookup yields CDR1 MNHEY and CDR2 SMNVEV (reference sequence). The CDR3 consists of 14 residues. V dropped 7 bases and J dropped 0 bases, with 10 bases sitting between them. CDR3 nucleotides: TGTGCCAGCAAAGCGACAGTCTCCTACAATGAGCAGTTCTTC. Translating gives CASKATVSYNEQFF.

The chain recombines TRBV29-1 with TRBJ2-3; D might be TRBD1 (6 bases). V lost 0 bases and J lost 2, with 12 bases in between. Germline V lookup: CDR1 SQVTM, CDR2 ANQGSEA. CDR3 size: 15 residues. The CDR3 loop reads CSVEDPWTDTDTQYF. Written as DNA, the CDR3 is TGCAGCGTTGAAGATCCTTGGACAGACACAGATACGCAGTATTTT.

This clone has just a few counts. V and J are TRBV7-8 and TRBJ1-5; 8 bases match TRBD1. The CDR3 consists of 14 residues. Per the germline V gene, CDR1 is SGHVS and CDR2 is FQNEAQ. V trimming: 5 bases; J trimming: 4 bases; junction bases outside the gene matches: 4. The DNA for the CDR3 is TGTGCCAGCAGCACCGACAGGGGTAATCAGCCCCAGCATTTT. This codes for CASSTDRGNQPQHF. The variable domain in full, with the rest retrieved from reference TRBV7-8 and TRBJ1-5, is GAGVSQSPRYKVAKRGQDVALRCDPISGHVSLFWYQQALGQGPEFLTYFQNEAQLDKSGLPSDRFFAERPEGSVSTLKIQRTQQEDSAVYLCASSTDRGNQPQHFGDGTRLSIL.

The chain couples TRBV5-6 to TRBJ2-1; TRBD2 matches at 9 bases. Trimming removed 1 base from V and 8 bases from J; junction bases left unmatched: 7. In germline, CDR1 is SGHDT, CDR2 YYEEEE. This CDR3 contains 15 residues. CDR3 DNA: TGTGCCAGCAGCTTGTATCTAGCGGGGTTGTATGAGCAGTTCTTC. Protein sequence: CASSLYLAGLYEQFF.

This clone has a single count. This chain uses TRBV7-8 with TRBJ2-7; possible D gene TRBD1, 6 bases. Germline V gene sequence: CDR1 SGHVS, CDR2 FQNEAQ. There are 15 residues in the CDR3. The V end lost 4 bases, the J end lost 2 bases, and 15 bases lay between the germline ends. DNA for the CDR3: TGTGCCAGCAGCTCCGACAGGTTGGGGACCTACGAGCAGTACTTC. This translates into CASSSDRLGTYEQYF.

The chain carries TRBV30 and TRBJ2-3; 12 bases map to TRBD1. Germline CDR1 reads GTSNPN; CDR2 reads SVGIG (reference sequence). V lost 4 bases and J lost 5; bases outside the gene matches: 7. This CDR3 is 15 amino acids long. CDR3 bases: TGTGCCTGGACTTCCGGGACAGGGGGCAGAGATACGCAGTATTTT. Protein: CAWTSGTGGRDTQYF.

The rearrangement links TRBV10-3 to TRBJ2-5, with 7 bases lining up with TRBD1. J gave up 5 bases and V 6 bases, and 6 bases lay outside the gene matches. The CDR3 runs 13 residues. CDR1 and CDR2 from the germline V gene are ENHRY and SYGVKD. In nucleotides, the CDR3 is TGTGCCATCAGAACGACAGGGAAGGAGACCCAGTACTTC. Translated: CAIRTTGKETQYF.

The gene calls are TRBV30 and TRBJ2-7; 9 bases agree with TRBD1. The CDR3 covers 12 residues. V was clipped by 8 bases and J by 6 bases; unmatched bases: 8. Per germline, CDR1 GTSNPN and CDR2 SVGIG (reference sequence). The CDR3 DNA reads TGTGCCAGAACAGGGGGCCGGGGCGAGCAGTACTTC. Translated, it gives CARTGGRGEQYF.

The chain uses TRBV7-9 and TRBJ1-6, with 8 nucleotides matching TRBD1. The CDR3 sequence is 14 residues long. Germline CDR1 SEHNR, CDR2 FQNEAQ (reference sequence). The J segment lost 10 bases and the V segment lost 3 bases, leaving 5 bases of the junction unmatched. The DNA for the CDR3 is TGTGCCAGCAGCTTGGGGACAGGTGAATCACCCCTCCACTTT. This translates into CASSLGTGESPLHF.

This rearrangement joins TRBV18 to TRBJ1-1, with a weak D call TRBD1 (6 bases). The germline V and J ends were trimmed by 0 bases and 5 bases, with 13 bases remaining between them. Germline-derived CDR1 and CDR2 are KGHSH and LQKENI. The CDR3 sequence is 15 residues long. Here the CDR3 DNA reads TGTGCCAGCTCACCACCAGGGACACGGGCGACTGAAGCTTTCTTT. Its protein product is CASSPPGTRATEAFF. The variable domain in full, with the rest retrieved from reference TRBV18 and TRBJ1-1, is NAGVMQNPRHLVRRRGQEARLRCSPMKGHSHVYWYRQLPEEGLKFMVYLQKENIIDESGMPKERFSAEFPKEGPSILRIQQVVRGDSAAYFCASSPPGTRATEAFFGQGTRLTVV.

The chain uses TRBV7-8 and TRBJ1-5; D call uncertain. V was shortened by 1 base and J by 4 bases, with 5 bases between the two germline ends. Germline V gene data show CDR1 as SGHVS and CDR2 as FQNEAQ. The CDR3 totals 13 residues. The CDR3 region is CASSLDLNQPQHF. CDR3 sequence (DNA): TGTGCCAGCAGCTTAGATCTTAATCAGCCCCAGCATTTT.

The genes are TRBV7-3 and TRBJ2-3, with no clear D. This CDR3 region has 13 residues. V was clipped by 5 bases and J by 0 bases, with 6 bases between them. CDR1 and CDR2 (germline): SGHTA, FQGTGA. The CDR3 DNA sequence: TGTGCCAGCAGCCCCTCTAGCACAGATACGCAGTATTTT. Amino acid sequence: CASSPSSTDTQYF.

The V gene is TRBV19, the J gene TRBJ1-1; D not resolved. Germline CDR1 and CDR2: LNHDA and SQIVND (reference sequence). Between the trimmed V and J ends, which lost 7 bases and 0 bases, there was a span of 12 bases. This CDR3 spans 14 amino acids. The chain's CDR3 is CASTPWPMNTEAFF. Here the CDR3 DNA reads TGTGCCAGTACCCCCTGGCCGATGAACACTGAAGCTTTCTTT.

The genes are TRBV2 and TRBJ1-2; no reliable D call. There are 12 residues in the CDR3. Per the germline V gene, CDR1 is SNHLY and CDR2 is FYNNEI. Trimming shortened V by 3 bases and J by 2 bases, and 4 bases separated the two germline ends. The CDR3 sequence is CASSDRNYGYTF. As DNA, the CDR3 is TGTGCCAGCAGTGACAGAAACTATGGCTACACCTTC.

The chain joins TRBV14 to TRBJ2-6; D is unclear. CDR3 size: 18 residues. V lost 3 bases and J 0 bases, leaving 15 bases between the germline ends. CDR1 SGHDN and CDR2 FVKESK come from the germline V gene. CDR3 region: CASSHFVAPHSGANVLTF. The CDR3 bases are TGTGCCAGCAGCCACTTCGTGGCACCACACTCTGGGGCCAACGTCCTGACTTTC.

V usage is TRBV2 and J usage is TRBJ2-3, with D uncertain. The CDR3 has 12 residues. Germline CDR1 and CDR2: SNHLY and FYNNEI. Trimming pared 1 base from V and 7 bases from J, leaving 6 bases between. The CDR3 nucleotides read TGTGCCAGCAGTGAAGTAAGCAATACGCAGTATTTT. Translation: CASSEVSNTQYF.

The J gene is TRBJ2-7, the V gene TRBV6-1; 8 bases align to TRBD1. Germline loops: CDR1 MNHNS, CDR2 SASEGT. With 6 bases clipped from V and 2 bases from J, the junction kept 3 bases outside the gene matches. The CDR3 loop spans 13 amino acids. This CDR3 reads CASRQTGAYEQYF. Written as DNA, the CDR3 is TGTGCCAGCAGACAGACAGGGGCCTACGAGCAGTACTTC.

The chain is built from TRBV14 and TRBJ1-4; the match to TRBD1 covers 7 bases. The germline V gene has CDR1 SGHDN and CDR2 FVKESK. The CDR3 spans 15 residues. The trim removed 5 bases at V and 8 bases at J, leaving 11 bases unmatched. The CDR3 loop reads CASSARPLQGEKLFF. Here the CDR3 DNA reads TGTGCCAGCAGCGCCCGACCTCTACAGGGGGAAAAACTGTTTTTT.

This chain joins TRBV5-4 and TRBJ1-4; 10 bases align to TRBD1. The J segment lost 8 bases and the V segment lost 4 bases, leaving 8 bases of the junction unmatched. The CDR3 spans 15 residues. The germline CDR1 and CDR2 sequences are SGHNT and YYREEE (reference sequence). The CDR3 DNA is TGTGCCAGCAGCGCGGGACAGGGGCTGGGAGAAAAACTGTTTTTT. Its translation is CASSAGQGLGEKLFF.

This clone turned up a few times. This sequence joins TRBV5-6 and TRBJ2-2; D possibly corresponds to TRBD2 (6 bases). Germline V gene data show CDR1 as SGHDT and CDR2 as YYEEEE. The length of the CDR3 is 17 residues. V lost 4 bases and J lost 3, with 19 bases in between. CDR3 in amino acids: CASSPSAGYRDTGELFF. The CDR3 region has the DNA TGTGCCAGCAGCCCCTCTGCGGGGTATAGGGACACCGGGGAGCTGTTTTTT. Using reference TRBV5-6 and TRBJ2-2 for the parts outside the CDR3, the full variable domain is DAGVTQSPTHLIKTRGQQVTLRCSPKSGHDTVSWYQQALGQGPQFIFQYYEEEERQRGNFPDRFSGHQFPNYSSELNVNALLLGDSALYLCASSPSAGYRDTGELFFGEGSRLTVL.

About this clone: The sample carries other DNA sequences with the same CDR3. The V and J genes are TRBV5-1 and TRBJ2-7; 10 nucleotides match TRBD1. The V segment lost 4 bases and the J segment 2 bases; nucleotides outside the gene matches: 6. In germline, CDR1 is SGHRS, CDR2 YFSETQ. This CDR3 contains 15 residues. The CDR3 is CASSPPGTGAYEQYF. CDR3 nucleotides: TGCGCCAGCAGCCCTCCCGGGACAGGGGCCTACGAGCAGTACTTC.